This T cell receptor beta chain was documented in a study of shared T cell receptors in the human thymus. TCRdb keeps only in-frame clones here, not all; method: immunoSEQ multiplex PCR. The sample contains 700,000 or so clones, 75% to 90% of which appear only once. These data also formed part of another study, on human thymus T cells. From that report: Related work found strong thymic repertoire overlap between unrelated individuals.

Sequenced sample: thymocytes. This clonotype was sampled from a girl under three years old with a congenital heart defect.

CDR3 protein: CASSPTSSSARTDTQYF. The CDR3 DNA sequence: TGTGCCAGCAGTCCCACCTCGTCTAGCGCTCGCACAGATACGCAGTATTTT. This chain joins TRBV27 and TRBJ2-3; a weak D match, TRBD2 (6 bases). The CDR3 runs 17 residues. Germline assignment: CDR1 MNHEY and CDR2 SMNVEV (reference sequence). V was shortened by 5 bases and J by 1 base, with 19 bases between the two germline ends.